Listed here are 30 T cell receptor beta chains from one sample, sequenced in a study of blood T cell repertoires in COVID-19. TCRdb's copy holds only in-frame clones and misses some; the assay was immunoSEQ multiplex PCR. The sample holds a few hundred thousand clones, about 85% seen once. The sequenced sample consisted of peripheral blood. The receptors were sampled from a young woman with acute or convalescent COVID-19.

The chain uses TRBV13 and TRBJ2-3, with TRBD2 matching 9 bases. Germline V gives CDR1 PRHDT, CDR2 FYEKMQ (reference sequence). This CDR3 region has 16 residues. V shed 4 bases, J shed 3 bases, and the junction held 8 bases outside the gene matches. Here the CDR3 reads CASSSPTSGETDTQYF. CDR3 coding DNA: TGTGCCAGCAGCTCCCCGACTAGCGGAGAAACAGATACGCAGTATTTT. The variable domain in full, with the rest retrieved from reference TRBV13 and TRBJ2-3, is AAGVIQSPRHLIKEKRETATLKCYPIPRHDTVYWYQQGPGQDPQFLISFYEKMQSDKGSIPDRFSAQQFSDYHSELNMSSLELGDSALYFCASSSPTSGETDTQYFGPGTRLTVL.

CDR3 DNA: TGTGCCAGCCGATTTGATGGGACAGGGCCGAATTCACCCCTCCACTTT. This gives the protein CASRFDGTGPNSPLHF. This chain links TRBV27 with TRBJ1-6; 9 positions agree with TRBD1. There are 16 residues in the CDR3. J was trimmed by 7 bases and V by 8 bases; bases with no gene match: 12. Germline CDR1 and CDR2: MNHEY and SMNVEV (reference sequence).

The chain combines TRBV5-1 with TRBJ2-1; 8 bases map to TRBD1. V was pared by 5 bases and J by 2 bases, with 6 bases of the junction left unmatched. The CDR3 has 15 amino acids. Germline V gene sequence: CDR1 SGHRS, CDR2 YFSETQ. CDR3 bases: TGCGCCAGCAGGTACGGACAGGGCCCCTACAATGAGCAGTTCTTC. Residues: CASRYGQGPYNEQFF.

V is TRBV6-2 or TRBV6-3 and J is TRBJ1-1; TRBD1 might be the D (5 bases). This CDR3 contains 15 residues. V was pared by 5 bases and J by 0 bases, with 13 bases between. From germline, CDR1 is MNHEY and CDR2 SVGEGT. The CDR3 DNA reads as TGTGCCAGCAGTCTTGCGGACATTCTGAACACTGAAGCTTTCTTT. It codes for CASSLADILNTEAFF.

The J gene is TRBJ2-7, the V gene TRBV12-5, with 10 nucleotides matching TRBD2. The J segment lost 3 bases and the V segment lost 7 bases, leaving 9 bases of the junction unmatched. The germline V gene encodes CDR1 LGHNT and CDR2 FRNRAP. The CDR3 extends over 15 amino acids. The CDR3 protein is CASARLLAGVYEQYF. For the CDR3, the DNA is TGTGCTAGTGCCCGCCTGCTAGCGGGGGTCTACGAGCAGTACTTC. Full variable domain (outside the CDR3, taken from reference TRBV12-5 and TRBJ2-7): DARVTQTPRHKVTEMGQEVTMRCQPILGHNTVFWYRQTMMQGLELLAYFRNRAPLDDSGMPKDRFSAEMPDATLATLKIQPSEPRDSAVYFCASARLLAGVYEQYFGPGTRLTVT.

This chain links TRBV10-3 with TRBJ1-3; 9 positions agree with TRBD1. From germline, CDR1 is ENHRY and CDR2 SYGVKD. V lost 6 bases to trimming and J lost 4 bases; unmatched junction nucleotides: 10. The CDR3 spans 16 residues. The CDR3 loop is CAIRGRTGVYGNTIYF. CDR3 nucleotide sequence: TGTGCCATCAGGGGAAGGACAGGGGTTTACGGAAACACCATATATTTT.

The chain uses TRBV6-5 and TRBJ2-7, with D possibly matching TRBD2 (6 bases). V dropped 5 bases and J dropped 3 bases, with 8 bases sitting between them. The CDR3 loop spans 12 amino acids. The germline gives CDR1 MNHEY, CDR2 SVGAGI. DNA for the CDR3: TGTGCCAGCAGTCTCGGGGGCTACGAGCAGTACTTC. It translates to CASSLGGYEQYF.

The V and J genes are TRBV6-5 and TRBJ2-5; D may be TRBD2 (6 bases). V was pared by 7 bases and J by 4 bases, with 16 bases between. This CDR3 region has 14 residues. Germline V gene lookup returns CDR1 MNHEY and CDR2 SVGAGI. CDR3 in DNA: TGTGCCAGCAAACGGACCGGGGGAGGAGAGACCCAGTACTTC. Translation: CASKRTGGGETQYF.

This clone was recorded many times. This rearrangement joins TRBV5-1 to TRBJ2-7; 7 nucleotides match TRBD2. The CDR3 sequence is 15 residues long. Germline loops: CDR1 SGHRS, CDR2 YFSETQ. J was trimmed by 3 bases and V by 0 bases; bases with no gene match: 6. The CDR3 reads CASSLGAGRGYEQYF. Here the CDR3 DNA reads TGCGCCAGCAGCTTGGGGGCAGGGAGGGGCTACGAGCAGTACTTC.

The chain employs TRBV19 and TRBJ2-6; TRBD2 might be the D (6 bases). CDR1 and CDR2 from the germline V gene are LNHDA and SQIVND (reference sequence). V was pared by 3 bases and J by 0 bases, with 12 bases between. This CDR3 comprises 17 residues. The CDR3 nucleotides are TGTGCCAGTAGTATGGGACTGGAGTTCTCTGGGGCCAACGTCCTGACTTTC. This translates into CASSMGLEFSGANVLTF.

Comment on this clone: A junction boundary mismatches the germline segment, possibly from a read error. This chain joins TRBV6-6 and TRBJ1-2; D unclear. This CDR3 contains 10 residues. Germline CDR1 and CDR2: MNHNY and SVGAGI (reference sequence). The CDR3 DNA is TGCGCGGGATGGAAGTATGGCTACACCTTC. Encoded protein: CAGWKYGYTF.

The chain couples TRBV11-2 to TRBJ2-3; TRBD2 matches 7 bases. This CDR3 region has 17 residues. V trimming: 1 base; J trimming: 2 bases; junction bases outside the gene matches: 9. CDR1 and CDR2 from the germline V gene are SGHAT and FQNNGV. The CDR3 DNA follows: TGTGCCAGCAGCTTAGGATTTAGAGGGAGGGCCACAGATACGCAGTATTTT. As protein: CASSLGFRGRATDTQYF.

The rearrangement links TRBV7-6 to TRBJ2-2; 7 bases are shared with TRBD1. Germline V gene sequence: CDR1 SGHVS, CDR2 FNYEAQ. CDR3 length: 15 amino acids. J lost 4 bases, V lost 5 bases, and 7 bases had no gene match. The CDR3 protein is CASSPGAGGTGELFF. As DNA, the CDR3 is TGTGCCAGCAGCCCAGGGGCAGGGGGCACCGGGGAGCTGTTTTTT.

CDR3 loop: CASSLAQGAPNTEAFF. The CDR3 DNA reads TGTGCCAGCAGCTTAGCCCAAGGGGCACCGAACACTGAAGCTTTCTTT. The genes are TRBV7-9 and TRBJ1-1; weak D call: TRBD1 (5 bases). V lost 0 bases and J lost 1, with 12 bases in between. The V gene's germline CDR1 is SEHNR and CDR2 FQNEAQ (reference sequence). This CDR3 comprises 16 residues.

Details on this clone: This CDR3 is also generated by other DNA sequences in the sample. The rearrangement uses TRBV2 and TRBJ1-1, with 7 bases aligning to TRBD1. Trimming took 4 bases from V and 1 from J; bases not matched to a gene: 3. The CDR3 is 14 residues long. Germline V gene lookup returns CDR1 SNHLY and CDR2 FYNNEI. CDR3 nucleotides: TGTGCCAGCAGTGTGCAGGGGGGGAACACTGAAGCTTTCTTT. This sequence encodes CASSVQGGNTEAFF.

The chain is built from TRBV7-9 and TRBJ1-5; D is undetermined. Germline CDR1 and CDR2: SEHNR and FQNEAQ (reference sequence). This CDR3 comprises 15 residues. Deletions cut 1 base from V and 5 bases from J, with 12 bases between. The CDR3 DNA reads as TGTGCCAGCAGCTTAGTTTCGGGTCATTATCAGCCCCAGCATTTT. Translation gives CASSLVSGHYQPQHF.

The chain uses TRBV3-1 (or the pseudogene TRBV3-2) and TRBJ2-7, with 8 bases aligning to TRBD1. V lost 3 bases, J lost 2 bases, and 3 bases stayed unmatched. The CDR3 extends over 14 amino acids. Germline CDR1 reads LGHDT; CDR2 reads YNNKEL (reference sequence). The CDR3 loop reads CASSHGTGAYEQYF. CDR3 nucleotides: TGTGCCAGCAGCCACGGGACAGGAGCCTACGAGCAGTACTTC.

The gene calls are TRBV28 and TRBJ1-1; TRBD1 is a possible D gene (5 bases). The length of the CDR3 is 14 residues. Trimming took off 5 bases at V and 4 bases at J, with 14 bases between the two ends. Germline V gene lookup returns CDR1 MDHEN and CDR2 SYDVKM. The CDR3 nucleotides read TGTGCCAGCAGTCAACAGCCGGGGGGCACTGAAGCTTTCTTT. Its protein is CASSQQPGGTEAFF.

This chain links TRBV5-4 with TRBJ1-6, with TRBD1 as a possible D gene (5 bases). The CDR3 totals 15 residues. CDR1 is SGHNT and CDR2 is YYREEE in the germline V gene (reference sequence). The germline V and J ends were trimmed by 0 bases and 6 bases, with 10 bases remaining between them. The CDR3 DNA reads as TGTGCCAGCAGCTTGGGCCAGGGCTCTAATTCACCCCTCCACTTT. This gives the protein CASSLGQGSNSPLHF.

The V gene is TRBV6-5, the J gene TRBJ1-1, with 8 positions matching TRBD1. The CDR3 runs 13 residues. V lost 6 bases and J lost 11; bases outside the gene matches: 11. Germline lookup yields CDR1 MNHEY and CDR2 SVGAGI. For the CDR3, the DNA is TGTGCCAGCAGCCCCGAGACAGGGGTTGCTGCTTTCTTT. Amino acid sequence: CASSPETGVAAFF.

This clone was found a few times. This rearrangement joins TRBV28 to TRBJ1-4; D is perhaps TRBD1 (6 bases). Trimming removed 3 bases from V and 0 bases from J, with 14 bases in between. Germline values: CDR1 MDHEN, CDR2 SYDVKM. The CDR3 runs to 17 residues. CDR3: CASSFLRGGATNEKLFF. In nucleotides, the CDR3 is TGTGCCAGCAGTTTTCTTAGAGGGGGTGCAACTAATGAAAAACTGTTTTTT.

The J gene is TRBJ2-2, the V gene TRBV15; 9 nucleotides agree with TRBD1. The V segment lost 5 bases and the J segment 7 bases; nucleotides outside the gene matches: 5. The CDR3 runs to 14 residues. CDR1 is LNHNV and CDR2 is YYDKDF in the germline V gene (reference sequence). In nucleotides, the CDR3 is TGTGCCACCAGCCGGGACAGGGTGATCGGGGAGCTGTTTTTT. This translates into CATSRDRVIGELFF.

V usage is TRBV7-2 and J usage is TRBJ2-1; 9 nucleotides line up with TRBD2. Trimming cost V 1 base and J 5 bases; bases outside gene matches: 6. The CDR3 sequence is 16 residues long. Germline values: CDR1 SGHTA, CDR2 FQGNSA. The DNA of the CDR3 is TGTGCCAGCAGCTTAGGAACTAGCGGGTATCACAATGAGCAGTTCTTC. It specifies CASSLGTSGYHNEQFF.

V usage is TRBV4-1 and J usage is TRBJ1-2; D is ambiguous. CDR1 is MGHRA, CDR2 YSYEKL, per germline. The V end was cut by 0 bases, the J end by 8 bases, with 10 bases between. The CDR3 contains 13 residues. The CDR3 nucleotides are TGCGCCAGCAGCCAAGATCCGGTCCGGGGCTACACCTTC. Its translation is CASSQDPVRGYTF.

The chain combines TRBV27 with TRBJ2-7; D uncertain. Germline V gene data show CDR1 as MNHEY and CDR2 as SMNVEV (reference sequence). This CDR3 has 12 residues. V lost 6 bases and J 3 bases, leaving 9 bases between the germline ends. CDR3 coding DNA: TGTGCCAGCAGCTTTACGGGCTACGAGCAGTACTTC. Its protein product is CASSFTGYEQYF.

The rearrangement joins TRBV19 to TRBJ1-2; D may be TRBD1 (5 bases). Trimming took off 2 bases at V and 1 base at J, with 11 bases between the two ends. Germline-derived CDR1 and CDR2 are LNHDA and SQIVND (reference sequence). The CDR3 length is 15 residues. The CDR3 DNA sequence: TGTGCCAGTAGTATACAGGGCGAGATTAACTATGGCTACACCTTC. Translating it yields CASSIQGEINYGYTF.

This clone was counted a single time. This rearrangement joins TRBV6-5 to TRBJ1-6, with D tentatively TRBD1 (5 bases). The V gene's germline CDR1 is MNHEY and CDR2 SVGAGI. This CDR3 has 14 residues. V gave up 8 bases and J gave up 11 bases, with 19 bases separating them. For the CDR3, the DNA is TGTGCCAGCGGCGAACAGGTGGGCTTTCCACCCCTCCACTTT. Translating gives CASGEQVGFPPLHF.

The chain employs TRBV19 and TRBJ1-2; 8 positions match TRBD1. There are 14 residues in the CDR3. Trimming removed 5 bases from V and 7 bases from J; junction bases left unmatched: 9. CDR1 is LNHDA, CDR2 SQIVND, per germline (reference sequence). DNA of the CDR3: TGTGCCAGTAGTGCTATGACAGGGGTCGGTGGCTACACCTTC. Translation gives CASSAMTGVGGYTF. The full variable domain, with the rest looked up from reference TRBV19 and TRBJ1-2, is DGGITQSPKYLFRKEGQNVTLSCEQNLNHDAMYWYRQDPGQGLRLIYYSQIVNDFQKGDIAEGYSVSREKKESFPLTVTSAQKNPTAFYLCASSAMTGVGGYTFGSGTRLTVV.

The chain joins TRBV2 to TRBJ2-1; 9 bases map to TRBD2. CDR1 and CDR2 from the germline V gene are SNHLY and FYNNEI. V lost 2 bases, J lost 6 bases, and 5 bases stayed unmatched. This CDR3 region has 15 residues. This CDR3 is CASSERAGGPNEQFF. The CDR3 DNA sequence: TGTGCCAGCAGTGAAAGGGCGGGGGGGCCCAATGAGCAGTTCTTC. The full variable domain, with the rest looked up from reference TRBV2 and TRBJ2-1, is EPEVTQTPSHQVTQMGQEVILRCVPISNHLYFYWYRQILGQKVEFLVSFYNNEISEKSEIFDDQFSVERPDGSNFTLKIRSTKLEDSAMYFCASSERAGGPNEQFFGPGTRLTVL.

The chain uses TRBV28 and TRBJ1-5, with D perhaps matching TRBD1 (6 bases). The V end was cut by 2 bases, the J end by 0 bases, with 14 bases between. CDR1 is MDHEN, CDR2 SYDVKM, per germline. CDR3 size: 17 residues. CDR3 sequence: CASSLPLRQDSNQPQHF. CDR3 DNA: TGTGCCAGCAGTTTACCCCTTAGACAGGATAGCAATCAGCCCCAGCATTTT.